Sequencing of this T cell receptor beta chain was carried out in a study of cytomegalovirus exposure and HLA in healthy donors. Study-level findings and limits: The investigators catalogued about 170 TCR beta chains as cytomegalovirus-associated. Later analysis placed DRB1 highest and HLA-C lowest in TCR association rates, which differed by HLA locus.

Of note for this clone: Its antigen is still unknown.

The PCR used 60 Vbeta and 13 Jbeta primers. Here immunoSEQ multiplex PCR was the method, and the copy in TCRdb shows in-frame clones only, minus some. The sample features around 210,000 clones, with about 1% in its top ten. CDR1 and CDR2 from the germline V gene are LGHNT and FRNRAP. Trimming cost V 7 bases and J 2 bases, with 15 bases left between them. The CDR3 length is 14 residues. Sequenced material: PBMCs. This receptor was obtained from a woman aged 25-40 years in good health and CMV-seropositive. The chain couples TRBV12-5 to TRBJ2-7, with D possibly being TRBD1 (5 bases). For the CDR3, the DNA is TGTGCTAGTGCGGTGGGGTGGGGCCCCTACGAGCAGTACTTC. Amino acids: CASAVGWGPYEQYF.